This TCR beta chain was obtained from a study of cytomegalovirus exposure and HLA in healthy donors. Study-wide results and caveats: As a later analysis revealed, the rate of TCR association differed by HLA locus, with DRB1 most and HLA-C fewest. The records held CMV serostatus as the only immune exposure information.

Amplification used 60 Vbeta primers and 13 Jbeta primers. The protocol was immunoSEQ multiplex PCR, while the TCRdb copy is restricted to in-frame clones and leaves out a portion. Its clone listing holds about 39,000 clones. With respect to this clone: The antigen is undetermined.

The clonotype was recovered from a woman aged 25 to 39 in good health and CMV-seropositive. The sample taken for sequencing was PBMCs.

DNA of the CDR3: TGTGCCAGCAGCTTAGATCGCGACAGGGGGACGGATGAGCAGTTCTTC. It codes for CASSLDRDRGTDEQFF. The V gene is TRBV13, the J gene TRBJ2-1, with 9 nucleotides matching TRBD1. V dropped 1 base and J dropped 8; count of bases not matched to a gene: 9. CDR1 and CDR2 from the germline V gene are PRHDT and FYEKMQ (reference sequence). This CDR3 has 16 residues.